A single sample is the source of the 15 T cell receptor beta chains below, sequenced in a study of blood T cell repertoires in COVID-19. Assay used: immunoSEQ multiplex PCR; TCRdb lists only in-frame clones, some missing. The sample contains 250,000 to 300,000 clones, approximately 88% of which appear only once. The sample taken for sequencing was peripheral blood. The receptor source for this set is a woman between 65 and 79 years old with COVID-19, enrolled during active disease.

This rearrangement joins TRBV4-3 to TRBJ2-2, with a weak D call TRBD1 (6 bases). The CDR3 contains 13 residues. Trimming shortened V by 4 bases and J by 5 bases, and 8 bases separated the two germline ends. In germline, CDR1 is LGHNA, CDR2 YSLEER. Here the CDR3 reads CASSRTGTGELFF. DNA for the CDR3: TGCGCCAGCAGCCGTACAGGGACCGGGGAGCTGTTTTTT.

The chain uses TRBV29-1 and TRBJ1-1, with no clear D. CDR1 and CDR2 (germline): SQVTM, ANQGSEA. The CDR3 is made up of 10 amino acids. V dropped 6 bases and J dropped 5 bases, with 7 bases sitting between them. In DNA form, the CDR3 reads TGCAGCGTAGGAGGAACTGAAGCTTTCTTT. It specifies CSVGGTEAFF.

This clone has a single count. The rearrangement joins TRBV28 to TRBJ2-5; 13 bases map to TRBD2. CDR3 size: 16 residues. The ends lost 1 base at V and 4 bases at J; junction bases unmatched: 3. CDR1 MDHEN and CDR2 SYDVKM come from the germline V gene. This CDR3 reads CASSLSGLAGRETQYF. CDR3 DNA: TGTGCCAGCAGTTTATCGGGACTAGCGGGGAGAGAGACCCAGTACTTC. The entire variable domain, with the rest obtained from reference TRBV28 and TRBJ2-5, is as follows: DVKVTQSSRYLVKRTGEKVFLECVQDMDHENMFWYRQDPGLGLRLIYFSYDVKMKEKGDIPEGYSVSREKKERFSLILESASTNQTSMYLCASSLSGLAGRETQYFGPGTRLLVL.

The J gene is TRBJ2-7, the V gene TRBV5-1; D possibly corresponds to TRBD2 (5 bases). CDR3 size: 15 residues. Trimming cost V 0 bases and J 0 bases, with 10 bases left between them. Germline V gene data show CDR1 as SGHRS and CDR2 as YFSETQ. This chain's CDR3 is CASSLEGGLSYEQYF. The CDR3 region has the DNA TGCGCCAGCAGCTTGGAGGGCGGGCTCTCCTACGAGCAGTACTTC.

V usage is TRBV19 and J usage is TRBJ2-5, with 9 bases matching TRBD1. The junction had 8 bases not matched to a gene; V was cut back by 4 bases and J by 5 bases. This CDR3 has 15 amino acids. Per the germline V gene, CDR1 is LNHDA and CDR2 is SQIVND (reference sequence). The DNA of the CDR3 is TGTGCCAGTAGTAACGACAGGGGGTACGGGGAGACCCAGTACTTC. Encoded protein: CASSNDRGYGETQYF.

The V call is TRBV24-1, the J call TRBJ1-2; D is unclear. The CDR3 loop spans 15 amino acids. The germline gives CDR1 KGHDR, CDR2 SFDVKD. Trimming stripped 1 base from V and 2 bases from J, with 10 bases between. The CDR3 protein is CATSDFRRGNYGYTF. The CDR3 DNA follows: TGTGCCACCAGTGATTTTAGACGAGGGAACTATGGCTACACCTTC.

V gene TRBV3-1 (or the pseudogene TRBV3-2) combines with J gene TRBJ2-7; 8 nucleotides align to TRBD2. V lost 4 bases, J lost 2 bases, and 10 bases stayed unmatched. This CDR3 spans 16 amino acids. CDR1 is LGHDT, CDR2 YNNKEL, per germline (reference sequence). The CDR3 region is CASSRLSGRRPYEQYF. DNA for the CDR3: TGTGCCAGCAGCCGGCTGAGCGGGAGAAGACCCTACGAGCAGTACTTC.

The gene calls are TRBV21-1 and TRBJ2-2; the table's D call of TRBD2 was not tested on the DNA. TRBV21-1 is noted as a pseudogene. The CDR3 length is 16 residues. Here the CDR3 DNA reads TGTGCCAGCAGCCGTCATAGCGGGCGAAACACCGGGGAGCTGTTTTTT. Its protein product is CASSRHSGRNTGELFF.

This sequence joins TRBV3-1 (or the pseudogene TRBV3-2) and TRBJ2-7, with 8 bases matching TRBD2. CDR3 size: 13 residues. J lost 6 bases, V lost 1 base, and 2 bases had no gene match. CDR1 and CDR2 from the germline V gene are LGHDT and YNNKEL (reference sequence). The CDR3 DNA reads as TGTGCCAGCAGCCAAGCGGGAGGGGGCGAGCAGTACTTC. Translated, it gives CASSQAGGGEQYF.

V is TRBV7-9 and J is TRBJ2-7; D gene unclear. The CDR3 covers 15 residues. Germline V gives CDR1 SEHNR, CDR2 FQNEAQ (reference sequence). The germline V and J ends were trimmed by 0 bases and 4 bases, with 13 bases remaining between them. CDR3 loop: CASSLASPREYEQYF. DNA of the CDR3: TGTGCCAGCAGCTTAGCGAGCCCTCGTGAGTACGAGCAGTACTTC.

This clone has a single count. The V gene is TRBV20-1, the J gene TRBJ2-2, with D tentatively TRBD2 (6 bases). V was shortened by 3 bases and J by 0 bases, with 11 bases between the two germline ends. Germline CDR1 DFQATT, CDR2 SNEGSKA (reference sequence). The CDR3 extends over 15 amino acids. The CDR3 reads CSASEVAANTGELFF. The CDR3 DNA sequence: TGCAGTGCTAGTGAGGTAGCGGCGAACACCGGGGAGCTGTTTTTT.

This clone was seen only a few times. The chain is built from TRBV12-3 or TRBV12-4 and TRBJ2-7; unclear D gene. Trimming took off 2 bases at V and 4 bases at J, with 9 bases between the two ends. This CDR3 has 13 amino acids. The CDR3 DNA sequence: TGTGCCAGCAGTTTATACGTCGGGTACGAGCAGTACTTC. This gives the protein CASSLYVGYEQYF.

This clone was observed a few times. The chain uses TRBV19 and TRBJ2-7, with 7 bases matching TRBD1. With V trimmed by 1 base and J by 2 bases, 8 bases remained unmatched. Germline V gene sequence: CDR1 LNHDA, CDR2 SQIVND (reference sequence). The CDR3 totals 16 residues. DNA for the CDR3: TGTGCCAGTAGTATAGTTTGGGGACAGCTTACCTACGAGCAGTACTTC. It translates to CASSIVWGQLTYEQYF. Looking up the rest from reference TRBV19 and TRBJ2-7 gives the full variable domain: DGGITQSPKYLFRKEGQNVTLSCEQNLNHDAMYWYRQDPGQGLRLIYYSQIVNDFQKGDIAEGYSVSREKKESFPLTVTSAQKNPTAFYLCASSIVWGQLTYEQYFGPGTRLTVT.

The CDR3 reads CASSQWGQQETQYF. The CDR3 DNA reads as TGTGCCAGCAGCCAGTGGGGACAACAAGAGACCCAGTACTTC. The genes are TRBV3-1 (or the pseudogene TRBV3-2) and TRBJ2-5, with D perhaps matching TRBD1 (6 bases). CDR1 is LGHDT and CDR2 is YNNKEL in the germline V gene (reference sequence). V lost 3 bases, J lost 2 bases, and 10 bases lay in between. The CDR3 sequence is 14 residues long.

This chain links TRBV6-2 or TRBV6-3 with TRBJ2-3, with TRBD2 matching 8 bases. Germline CDR1 is MNHEY and CDR2 is SVGEGT. With V trimmed by 2 bases and J by 2 bases, 6 bases remained unmatched. CDR3 size: 16 residues. The CDR3 here is CASSYPQTSVTDTQYF. The DNA for the CDR3 is TGTGCCAGCAGTTACCCGCAGACTAGCGTCACAGATACGCAGTATTTT.